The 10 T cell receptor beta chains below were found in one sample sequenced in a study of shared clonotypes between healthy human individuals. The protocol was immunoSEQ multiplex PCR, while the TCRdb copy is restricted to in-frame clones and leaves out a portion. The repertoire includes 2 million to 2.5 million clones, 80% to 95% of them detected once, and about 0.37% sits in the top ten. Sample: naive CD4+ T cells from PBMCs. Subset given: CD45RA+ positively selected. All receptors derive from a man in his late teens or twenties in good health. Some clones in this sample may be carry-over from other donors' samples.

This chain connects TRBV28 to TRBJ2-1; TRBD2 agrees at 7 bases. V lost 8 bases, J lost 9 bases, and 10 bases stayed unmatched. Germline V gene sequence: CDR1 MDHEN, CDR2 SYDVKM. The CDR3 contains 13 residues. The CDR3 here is CASLARGGLEQFF. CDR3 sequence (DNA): TGTGCCAGCTTGGCGCGCGGGGGACTTGAGCAGTTCTTC.

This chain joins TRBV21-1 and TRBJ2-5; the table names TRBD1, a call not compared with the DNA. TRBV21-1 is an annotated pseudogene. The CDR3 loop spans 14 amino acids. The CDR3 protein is CASRRQRYQETQYF. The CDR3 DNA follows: TGTGCCAGCAGACGACAGAGGTACCAAGAGACCCAGTACTTC.

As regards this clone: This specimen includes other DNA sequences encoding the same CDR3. The CDR3 sequence is CASSLGSTQETQYF. In DNA form, the CDR3 reads TGCGCCAGCAGCTTAGGGTCAACCCAAGAGACCCAGTACTTC. This chain joins TRBV5-1 and TRBJ2-5; D gene ambiguous. Germline V gene lookup returns CDR1 SGHRS and CDR2 YFSETQ. The CDR3 runs 14 residues. V lost 2 bases and J 1 base, leaving 9 bases between the germline ends. The full variable domain, rest sourced from reference TRBV5-1 and TRBJ2-5, is KAGVTQTPRYLIKTRGQQVTLSCSPISGHRSVSWYQQTPGQGLQFLFEYFSETQRNKGNFPGRFSGRQFSNSRSEMNVSTLELGDSALYLCASSLGSTQETQYFGPGTRLLVL.

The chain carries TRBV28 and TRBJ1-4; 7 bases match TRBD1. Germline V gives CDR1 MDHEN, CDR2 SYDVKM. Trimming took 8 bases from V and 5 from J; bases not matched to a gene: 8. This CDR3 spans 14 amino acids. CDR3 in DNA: TGTGCCAGCGGGTCTAGGGGGCTCAATGAAAAACTGTTTTTT. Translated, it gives CASGSRGLNEKLFF.

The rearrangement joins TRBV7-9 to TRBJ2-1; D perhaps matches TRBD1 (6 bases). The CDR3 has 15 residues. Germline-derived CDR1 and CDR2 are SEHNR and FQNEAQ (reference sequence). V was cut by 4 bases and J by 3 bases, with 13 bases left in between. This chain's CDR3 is CASSSPGHRYNEQFF. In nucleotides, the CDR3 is TGTGCCAGCAGCTCACCGGGACACCGCTACAATGAGCAGTTCTTC.

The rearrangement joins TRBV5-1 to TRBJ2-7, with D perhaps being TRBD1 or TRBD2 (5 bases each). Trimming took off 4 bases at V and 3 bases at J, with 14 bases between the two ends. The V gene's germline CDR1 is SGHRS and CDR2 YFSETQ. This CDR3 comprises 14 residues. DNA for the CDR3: TGCGCCAGCAGCGACCCACGGGGACGCTACGAGCAGTACTTC. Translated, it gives CASSDPRGRYEQYF.

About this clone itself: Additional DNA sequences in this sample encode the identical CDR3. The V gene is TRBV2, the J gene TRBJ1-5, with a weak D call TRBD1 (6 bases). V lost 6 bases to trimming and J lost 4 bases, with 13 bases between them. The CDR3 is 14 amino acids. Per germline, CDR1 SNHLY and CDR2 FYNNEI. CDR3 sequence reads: CASSGTGINQPQHF. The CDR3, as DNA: TGTGCCAGCAGCGGCACAGGGATAAATCAGCCCCAGCATTTT.

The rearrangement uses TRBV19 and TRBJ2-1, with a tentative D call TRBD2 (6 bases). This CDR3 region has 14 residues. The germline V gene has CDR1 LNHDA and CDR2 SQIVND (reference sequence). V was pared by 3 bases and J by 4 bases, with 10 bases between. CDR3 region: CASSMNSGYNEQFF. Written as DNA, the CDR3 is TGTGCCAGTAGTATGAATAGCGGATACAATGAGCAGTTCTTC. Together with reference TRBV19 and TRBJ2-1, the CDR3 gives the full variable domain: DGGITQSPKYLFRKEGQNVTLSCEQNLNHDAMYWYRQDPGQGLRLIYYSQIVNDFQKGDIAEGYSVSREKKESFPLTVTSAQKNPTAFYLCASSMNSGYNEQFFGPGTRLTVL.

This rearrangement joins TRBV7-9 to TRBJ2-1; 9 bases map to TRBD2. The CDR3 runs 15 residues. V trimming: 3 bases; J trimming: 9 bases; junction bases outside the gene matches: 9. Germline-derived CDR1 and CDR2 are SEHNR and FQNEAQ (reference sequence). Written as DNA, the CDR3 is TGTGCCAGCAGCTTGGGCGGGAGGGGGGTTACTGAGCAGTTCTTC. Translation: CASSLGGRGVTEQFF.

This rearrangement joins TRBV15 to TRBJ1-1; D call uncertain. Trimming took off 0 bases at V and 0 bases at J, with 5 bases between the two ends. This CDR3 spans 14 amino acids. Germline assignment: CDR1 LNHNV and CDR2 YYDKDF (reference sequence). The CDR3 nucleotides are TGTGCCACCAGCAGAGAGTCGATGAACACTGAAGCTTTCTTT. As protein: CATSRESMNTEAFF.